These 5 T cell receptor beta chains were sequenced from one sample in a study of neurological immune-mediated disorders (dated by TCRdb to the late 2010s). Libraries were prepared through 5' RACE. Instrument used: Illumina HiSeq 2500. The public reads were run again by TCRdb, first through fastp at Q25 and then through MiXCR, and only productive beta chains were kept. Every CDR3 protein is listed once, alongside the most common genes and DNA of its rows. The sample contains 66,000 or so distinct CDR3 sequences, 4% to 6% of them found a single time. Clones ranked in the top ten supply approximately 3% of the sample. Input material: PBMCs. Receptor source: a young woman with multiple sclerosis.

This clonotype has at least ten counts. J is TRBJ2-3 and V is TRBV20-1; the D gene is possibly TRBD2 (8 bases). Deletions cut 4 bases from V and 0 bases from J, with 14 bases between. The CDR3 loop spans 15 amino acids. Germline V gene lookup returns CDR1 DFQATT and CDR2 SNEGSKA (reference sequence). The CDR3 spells CSATGGGGSTDTQYF. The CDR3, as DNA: TGCAGTGCTACGGGAGGGGGCGGTAGCACAGATACGCAGTATTTT.

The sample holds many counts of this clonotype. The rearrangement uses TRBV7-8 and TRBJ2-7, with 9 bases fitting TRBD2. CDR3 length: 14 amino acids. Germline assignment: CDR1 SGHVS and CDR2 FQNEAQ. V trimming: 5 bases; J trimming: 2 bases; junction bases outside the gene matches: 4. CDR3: CASSASGGPYEQYF. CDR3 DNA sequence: TGTGCCAGCAGCGCCAGCGGGGGGCCCTACGAGCAGTACTTC.

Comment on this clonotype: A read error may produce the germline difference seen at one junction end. The CDR3 DNA follows: TGTGCCAGCAGCCCTCCGGGACAGGGAGGGGCTCAGCCCCAGAATTTT. It is translated as CASSPPGQGGAQPQNF. This rearrangement joins TRBV11-3 to TRBJ1-5; TRBD1 agrees at 9 bases. This CDR3 contains 16 residues. Germline CDR1 SGHNT, CDR2 YENEEA.

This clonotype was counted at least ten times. CDR3 sequence (DNA): TGTGCCAGCAGCCAAGAAGTAGGGCGAGGCGAGCAGTACTTC. Translated: CASSQEVGRGEQYF. J is TRBJ2-7 and V is TRBV3-1; no definite D call. The V gene lost 0 bases and the J gene lost 6 bases, with 12 bases spanning the gap. The CDR3 runs to 14 residues. Germline V gene sequence: CDR1 LGHDT, CDR2 YNNKEL (reference sequence).

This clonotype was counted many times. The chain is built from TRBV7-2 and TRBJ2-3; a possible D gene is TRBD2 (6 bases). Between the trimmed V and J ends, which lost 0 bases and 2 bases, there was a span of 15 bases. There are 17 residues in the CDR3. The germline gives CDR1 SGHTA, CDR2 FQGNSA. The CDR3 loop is CASSLALPRGNTDTQYF. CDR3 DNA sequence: TGTGCCAGCAGCTTAGCCTTACCGCGGGGCAACACAGATACGCAGTATTTT. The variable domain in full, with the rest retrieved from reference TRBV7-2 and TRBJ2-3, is GAGVSQSPSNKVTEKGKDVELRCDPISGHTALYWYRQSLGQGLEFLIYFQGNSAPDKSGLPSDRFSAERTGGSVSTLTIQRTQQEDSAVYLCASSLALPRGNTDTQYFGPGTRLTVL.